The following is a T cell receptor (beta chain) sequence with its context. The antigen remains unidentified. Healthy donors of bone marrow made up the group. The data derive from a study of cytomegalovirus exposure and HLA in healthy donors. The CDR3 contains 16 residues. Unmatched junction bases numbered 6, after V lost 4 bases and J lost 2 bases. CDR1 SGHRS and CDR2 YFSETQ come from the germline V gene. Broader study findings: It was approximately 170 TCR beta chains that were listed as cytomegalovirus-associated. As confirmed in vitro, three CMV-associated chains were specific for CMV antigens. Roughly uniform sequencing depth across donors was assumed, possibly incorrectly.

Both 60 Vbeta primers and 13 Jbeta primers went into the PCR. TCRdb's table, derived via immunoSEQ multiplex PCR, lists solely in-frame clones and lacks some. This table has about 270,000 clones, 75% to 90% appearing once. Sample: PBMCs. The clonotype originates from a man in his forties in good health and CMV-seropositive. The chain couples TRBV5-1 to TRBJ1-5, with TRBD1 matching over 10 bases. This CDR3 reads CASSLDGTGGNQPQHF. In DNA form, the CDR3 reads TGCGCCAGCAGCCTGGACGGGACAGGGGGCAATCAGCCCCAGCATTTT. Drawing the rest from reference TRBV5-1 and TRBJ1-5, the complete variable domain is KAGVTQTPRYLIKTRGQQVTLSCSPISGHRSVSWYQQTPGQGLQFLFEYFSETQRNKGNFPGRFSGRQFSNSRSEMNVSTLELGDSALYLCASSLDGTGGNQPQHFGDGTRLSIL.